The entry below describes one T cell receptor beta chain. This sample is drawn from a study of blood T cell repertoires in COVID-19. Study overall: From T cells, B-cell-depleted T cells, or PBMCs came the material, which was cDNA or gDNA.

The CDR3 runs 14 residues. Germline CDR1 reads LNHDA; CDR2 reads SQIVND (reference sequence). Trimming at V came to 6 bases and at J to 3 bases, leaving 5 bases not matched to a gene. The table came from immunoSEQ multiplex PCR; TCRdb's copy has only in-frame clones and leaves some out. This table has about 40,000 clones, around 90% appearing once. The chain employs TRBV19 and TRBJ1-5; TRBD1 matches 7 bases. This sequence was found in a human donor in a cohort sampled during active COVID-19. Sequenced sample: peripheral blood. This CDR3 reads CASRGQSNNQPQHF. CDR3 nucleotides: TGTGCCAGTAGGGGACAGAGCAACAATCAGCCCCAGCATTTT.